The T cell receptor beta chain described here comes from a study of T cells in localized non-small cell lung cancer. The study's findings and limits: Higher blood T cell density went with longer overall survival. Researchers found a median 57 of the top 100 tumor clones in adjacent lung. Clonality peaked in uninvolved adjacent lung rather than tumor.

Using immunoSEQ multiplex PCR, the repertoire was profiled, and TCRdb retains in-frame clones only, with some absent. Here the sample spans some 29,000 clones, over 85% being singletons. This clone was recorded once. Its specificity is not known. Per germline, CDR1 ENHRY and CDR2 SYGVKD. The V segment lost 3 bases and the J segment 5 bases; nucleotides outside the gene matches: 10. The CDR3 is made up of 15 amino acids. The sequencing used peripheral blood, collected before any cancer treatment. The chain couples TRBV10-3 to TRBJ2-7, with 7 bases aligning to TRBD2. This clonotype was sampled from a woman aged 18 to 55 with stage I lung adenocarcinoma. The CDR3 DNA follows: TGTGCCATCAGTGAAAAAGGACTAGTCGGCGACGAGCAGTACTTC. Its translation: CAISEKGLVGDEQYF.